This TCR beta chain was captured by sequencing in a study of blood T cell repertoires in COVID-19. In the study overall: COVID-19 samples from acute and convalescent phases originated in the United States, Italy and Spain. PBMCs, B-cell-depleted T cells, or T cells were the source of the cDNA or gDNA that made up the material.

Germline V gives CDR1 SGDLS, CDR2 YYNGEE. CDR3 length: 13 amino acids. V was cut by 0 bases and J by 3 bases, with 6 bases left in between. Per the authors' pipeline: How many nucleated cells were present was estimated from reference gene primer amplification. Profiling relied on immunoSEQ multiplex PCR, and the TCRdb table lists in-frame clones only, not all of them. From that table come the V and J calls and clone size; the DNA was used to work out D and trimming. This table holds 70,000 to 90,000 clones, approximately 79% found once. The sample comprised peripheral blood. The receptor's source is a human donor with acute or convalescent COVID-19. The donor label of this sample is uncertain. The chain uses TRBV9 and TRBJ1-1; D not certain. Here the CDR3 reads CASSVVPDTEAFF. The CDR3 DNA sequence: TGTGCCAGCAGCGTAGTACCGGACACTGAAGCTTTCTTT.